This T cell receptor (beta chain) was recorded in a study of blood T cell repertoires in COVID-19. Turning to the study itself: Acute-phase and convalescent COVID-19 samples originated in the United States, Italy and Spain. PBMCs, B-cell-depleted T cells, or T cells provided the cDNA or gDNA that made up the material.

The CDR3 covers 18 residues. In germline, CDR1 is SNHLY, CDR2 FYNNEI. The junction had 9 bases not matched to a gene; V was cut back by 1 base and J by 1 base. Under the authors' procedure: From reference gene primer amplification, estimates of nucleated cell counts were derived. Profiling relied on immunoSEQ multiplex PCR, and the TCRdb table lists in-frame clones only, not all of them. V, J and clone size were drawn from that table, and D and trimming were deduced from the DNA. In the table there are about 100,000 clones, roughly 85% of which are singletons. What was sequenced was peripheral blood. The chain joins TRBV2 to TRBJ1-3; 8 positions match TRBD1. The receptor comes from a man between 50 and 59 years old with active COVID-19. The CDR3 DNA reads as TGTGCCAGCAGTGAAGGCCCGGACAGGGCCATTTCTGGAAACACCATATATTTT. Translating it yields CASSEGPDRAISGNTIYF.